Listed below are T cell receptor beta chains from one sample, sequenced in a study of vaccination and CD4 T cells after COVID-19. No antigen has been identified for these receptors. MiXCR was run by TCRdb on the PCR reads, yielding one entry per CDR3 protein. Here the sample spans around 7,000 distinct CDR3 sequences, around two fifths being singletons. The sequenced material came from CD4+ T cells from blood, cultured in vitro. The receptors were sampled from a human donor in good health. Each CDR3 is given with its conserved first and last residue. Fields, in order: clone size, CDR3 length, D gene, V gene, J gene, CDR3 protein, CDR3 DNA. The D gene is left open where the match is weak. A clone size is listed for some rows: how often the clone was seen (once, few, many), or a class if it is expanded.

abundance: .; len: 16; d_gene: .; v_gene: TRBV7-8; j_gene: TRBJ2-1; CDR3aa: CASSSYRLGSYNEQFF; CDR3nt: TGTGCCAGCAGCTCCTATCGCCTGGGCTCCTACAATGAGCAGTTCTTC
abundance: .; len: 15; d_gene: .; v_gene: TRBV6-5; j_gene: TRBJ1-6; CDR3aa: CASSYESRAGSPLHF; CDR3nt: TGTGCCAGCAGTTACGAGTCCCGAGCCGGATCACCCCTCCACTTT
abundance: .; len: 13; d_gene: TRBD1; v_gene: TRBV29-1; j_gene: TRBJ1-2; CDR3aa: CSANLGQGNGYTF; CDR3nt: TGCAGCGCCAACCTAGGACAGGGGAATGGCTACACCTTC
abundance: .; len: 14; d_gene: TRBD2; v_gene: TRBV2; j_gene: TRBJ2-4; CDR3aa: CASSRAGGQNIQYF; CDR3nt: TGTGCCAGCAGTAGGGCGGGGGGCCAAAACATTCAGTACTTC
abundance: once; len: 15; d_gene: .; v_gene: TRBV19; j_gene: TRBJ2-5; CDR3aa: CASKSRRDGRETQYF; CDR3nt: TGTGCCAGTAAATCCCGCAGGGACGGGCGAGAGACCCAGTACTTC
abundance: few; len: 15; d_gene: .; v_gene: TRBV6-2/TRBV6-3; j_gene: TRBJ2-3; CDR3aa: CASSSGGSPTDTQYF; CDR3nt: TGTGCCAGCAGTTCCGGGGGTTCCCCCACAGATACGCAGTATTTT
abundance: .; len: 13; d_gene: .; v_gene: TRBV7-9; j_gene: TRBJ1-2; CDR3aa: CASSLDGLYGYTF; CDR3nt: TGTGCCAGCAGCTTAGACGGACTATATGGCTACACCTTC
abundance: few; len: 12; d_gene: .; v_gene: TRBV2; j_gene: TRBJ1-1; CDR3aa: CATTELNTEAFF; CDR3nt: TGTGCCACGACAGAACTGAACACTGAAGCTTTCTTT
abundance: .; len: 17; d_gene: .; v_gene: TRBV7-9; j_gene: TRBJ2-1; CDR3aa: CASSLITIVSAYNEQFF; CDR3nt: TGTGCCAGCAGCTTGATAACCATAGTTTCAGCCTACAATGAGCAGTTCTTC
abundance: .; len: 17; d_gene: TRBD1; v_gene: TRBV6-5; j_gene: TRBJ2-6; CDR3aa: CASSYSNTGAGANVLTF; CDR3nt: TGTGCCAGCAGTTACTCGAATACAGGGGCTGGGGCCAACGTCCTGACTTTC
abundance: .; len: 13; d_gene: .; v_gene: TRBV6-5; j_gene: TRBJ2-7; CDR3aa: CASSYRITYEQYF; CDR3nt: TGTGCCAGCAGTTACCGAATCACCTACGAGCAGTACTTC
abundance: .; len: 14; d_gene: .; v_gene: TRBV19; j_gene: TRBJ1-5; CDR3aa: CASSTTGMDQPQHF; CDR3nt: TGTGCCAGTAGTACTACAGGGATGGATCAGCCCCAGCATTTT
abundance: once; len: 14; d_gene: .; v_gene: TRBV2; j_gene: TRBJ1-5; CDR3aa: CASSPTGINQPQHF; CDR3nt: TGTGCCAGCAGTCCCACCGGCATTAATCAGCCCCAGCATTTT
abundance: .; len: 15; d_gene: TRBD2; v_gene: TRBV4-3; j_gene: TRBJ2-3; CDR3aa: CASSQETSGTNTQYF; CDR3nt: TGCGCCAGCAGCCAAGAAACTAGCGGGACTAATACGCAGTATTTT
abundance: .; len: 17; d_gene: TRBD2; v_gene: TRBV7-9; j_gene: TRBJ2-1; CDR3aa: CASSLSVAGGSYNEQFF; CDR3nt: TGTGCCAGCAGCTTATCGGTAGCGGGGGGCTCCTACAATGAGCAGTTCTTC
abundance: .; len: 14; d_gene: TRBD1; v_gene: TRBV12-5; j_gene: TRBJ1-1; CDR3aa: CASGPGTGRTEAFF; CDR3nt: TGTGCTAGTGGTCCGGGGACAGGGAGGACTGAAGCTTTCTTT
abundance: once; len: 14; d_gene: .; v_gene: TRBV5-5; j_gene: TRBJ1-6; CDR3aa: CASSFGTLNSPLHF; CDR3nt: TGTGCCAGCAGCTTCGGGACCTTGAATTCACCCCTCCACTTT
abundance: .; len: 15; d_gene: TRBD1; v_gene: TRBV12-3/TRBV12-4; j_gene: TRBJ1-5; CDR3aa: CASTRRGTGSQPQHF; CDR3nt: TGTGCCAGCACCCGGAGGGGGACAGGGTCTCAGCCCCAGCATTTT
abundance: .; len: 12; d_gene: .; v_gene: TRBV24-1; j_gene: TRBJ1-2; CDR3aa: CATGDGGYGYTF; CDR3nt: TGTGCCACCGGGGACGGAGGCTATGGCTACACCTTC
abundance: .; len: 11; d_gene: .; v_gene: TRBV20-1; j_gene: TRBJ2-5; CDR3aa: CSASIGETQYF; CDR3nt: TGCAGTGCTAGCATAGGGGAGACCCAGTACTTC
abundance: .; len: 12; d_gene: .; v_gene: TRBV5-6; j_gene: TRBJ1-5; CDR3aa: CASSARVHPQHF; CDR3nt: TGTGCCAGCAGCGCCCGGGTTCATCCCCAGCATTTT
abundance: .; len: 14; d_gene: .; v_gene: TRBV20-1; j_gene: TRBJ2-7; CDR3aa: CSAKGHGRAYEQYF; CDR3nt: TGCAGTGCCAAAGGTCATGGCAGAGCCTACGAGCAGTACTTC
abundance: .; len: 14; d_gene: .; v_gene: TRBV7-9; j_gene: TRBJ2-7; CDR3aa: CASSLGGVFGEQYF; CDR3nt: TGTGCCAGCAGCTTAGGTGGGGTATTTGGGGAGCAGTACTTC
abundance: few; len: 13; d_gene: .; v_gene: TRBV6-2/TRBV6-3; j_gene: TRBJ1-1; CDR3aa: CASSLGGNTEAFF; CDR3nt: TGTGCCAGCTCCTTAGGAGGGAACACTGAAGCTTTCTTT
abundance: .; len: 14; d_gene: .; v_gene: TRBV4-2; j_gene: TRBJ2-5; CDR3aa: CASSQEDGGETQYF; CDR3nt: TGTGCCAGCAGCCAAGAGGACGGGGGCGAGACCCAGTACTTC
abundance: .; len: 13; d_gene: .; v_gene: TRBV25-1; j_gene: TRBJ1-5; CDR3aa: CASSELGAQPQHF; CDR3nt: TGTGCCAGCAGTGAACTCGGAGCTCAGCCCCAGCATTTT
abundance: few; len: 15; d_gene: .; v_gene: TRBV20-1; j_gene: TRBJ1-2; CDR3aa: CSADEGRGRLYGYTF; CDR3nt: TGCAGTGCGGATGAAGGACGGGGGCGGCTCTATGGCTACACCTTC
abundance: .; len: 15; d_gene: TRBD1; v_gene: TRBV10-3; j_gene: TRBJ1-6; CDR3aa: CATRGEEGANSPLHF; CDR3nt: TGTGCCACCAGAGGGGAAGAGGGGGCGAATTCACCCCTCCACTTT
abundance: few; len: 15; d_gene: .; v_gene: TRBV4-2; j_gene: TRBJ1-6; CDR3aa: CASSRYRRQNSPLHF; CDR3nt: TGTGCCAGCAGCCGCTACAGGAGACAGAATTCACCCCTCCACTTT
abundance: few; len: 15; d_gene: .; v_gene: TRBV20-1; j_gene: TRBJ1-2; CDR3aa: CSARSLDRTNYGYTF; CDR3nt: TGCAGTGCTAGGAGCCTTGACAGAACTAACTATGGCTACACCTTC
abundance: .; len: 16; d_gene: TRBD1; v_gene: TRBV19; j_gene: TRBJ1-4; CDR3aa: CASSGRNTGGGEKLFF; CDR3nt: TGTGCCAGTAGTGGCCGAAACACAGGGGGGGGAGAAAAACTGTTTTTT
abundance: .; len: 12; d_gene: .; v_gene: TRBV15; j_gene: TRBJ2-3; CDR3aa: CATSGSRDTQYF; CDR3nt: TGTGCCACCAGCGGGAGTAGGGATACGCAGTATTTT
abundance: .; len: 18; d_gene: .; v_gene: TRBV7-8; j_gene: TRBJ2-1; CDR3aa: CASSLAVRESLSYNEQFF; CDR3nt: TGTGCCAGCAGCTTAGCTGTAAGGGAGTCGCTCTCCTACAATGAGCAGTTCTTC
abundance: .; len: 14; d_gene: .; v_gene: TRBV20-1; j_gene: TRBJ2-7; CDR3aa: CSAKGHGRAYEQHF; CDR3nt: TGCAGTGCCAAAGGTCATGGCAGAGCCTACGAGCAGCACTTC
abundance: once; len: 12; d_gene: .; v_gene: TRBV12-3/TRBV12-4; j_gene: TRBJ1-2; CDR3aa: CASSGADYGYTF; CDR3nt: TGTGCCAGCAGCGGCGCCGACTATGGCTACACCTTC
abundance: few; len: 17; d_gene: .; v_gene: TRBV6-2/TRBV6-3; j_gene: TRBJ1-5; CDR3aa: CASRPGPPTQGNQPQHF; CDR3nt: TGTGCCAGCAGGCCGGGCCCTCCCACCCAGGGCAATCAGCCCCAGCATTTT
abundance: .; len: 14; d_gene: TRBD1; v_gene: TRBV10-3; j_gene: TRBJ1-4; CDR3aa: CAISESGQPEKLFF; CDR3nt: TGTGCCATCAGTGAGTCGGGACAGCCCGAAAAACTGTTTTTT
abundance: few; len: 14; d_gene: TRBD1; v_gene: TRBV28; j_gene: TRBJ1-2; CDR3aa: CASSLGTGDYGYTF; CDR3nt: TGTGCCAGCAGTCTGGGGACAGGGGACTATGGCTACACCTTC
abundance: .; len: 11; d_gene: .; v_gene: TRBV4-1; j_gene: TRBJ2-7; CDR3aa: CASSQDTGQYF; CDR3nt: TGCGCCAGCAGCCAAGACACAGGGCAGTACTTC
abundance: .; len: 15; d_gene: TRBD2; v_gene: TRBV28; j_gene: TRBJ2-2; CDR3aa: CASSRGGATGGELFF; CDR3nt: TGTGCCAGCAGTCGCGGGGGGGCAACGGGCGGGGAGCTGTTTTTT
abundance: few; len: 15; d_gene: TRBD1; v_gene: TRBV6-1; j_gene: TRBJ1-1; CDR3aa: CASKGQGGMNTEAFF; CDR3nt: TGTGCCAGCAAAGGCCAGGGGGGCATGAACACTGAAGCTTTCTTT
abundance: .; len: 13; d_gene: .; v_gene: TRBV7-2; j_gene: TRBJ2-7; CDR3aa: CASRPGSSYEQYF; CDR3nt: TGTGCCAGCAGGCCTGGGAGCTCCTACGAGCAGTACTTC
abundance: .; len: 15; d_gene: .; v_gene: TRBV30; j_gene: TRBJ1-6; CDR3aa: CAWTPGWLRNSPLHF; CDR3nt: TGTGCCTGGACTCCGGGGTGGCTAAGAAATTCACCCCTCCACTTT
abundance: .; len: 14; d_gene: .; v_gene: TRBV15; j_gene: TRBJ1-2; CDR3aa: CATSKVRGSGGYTF; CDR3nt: TGTGCCACCAGCAAAGTTCGGGGGAGCGGCGGCTACACCTTC
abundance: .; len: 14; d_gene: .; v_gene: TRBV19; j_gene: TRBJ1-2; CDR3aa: CATRRSPGTDGYTF; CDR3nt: TGTGCCACCAGACGATCTCCGGGAACAGATGGCTACACCTTC
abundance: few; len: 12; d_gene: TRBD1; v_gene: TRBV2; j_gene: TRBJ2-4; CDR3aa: CASSTGTELQYF; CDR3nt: TGTGCCAGCAGTACCGGGACAGAACTACAGTACTTC
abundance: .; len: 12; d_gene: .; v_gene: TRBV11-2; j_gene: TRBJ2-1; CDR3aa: CASRGRTGEQFF; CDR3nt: TGTGCCAGCCGGGGACGGACTGGTGAGCAGTTCTTC
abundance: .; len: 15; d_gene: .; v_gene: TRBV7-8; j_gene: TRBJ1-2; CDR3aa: CASSSGTHVGYGYTF; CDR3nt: TGTGCCAGCAGTTCCGGGACACACGTCGGCTATGGCTACACCTTC